This T cell receptor beta chain originates from a study of OX40 agonist ivuxolimab in advanced cancers. Generated by immunoSEQ multiplex PCR, the TCRdb table keeps only in-frame clones and is missing some. The sample consists of about 60,000 clones, 83% of them appearing once. Study-wide results and caveats: With doses of 0.1-3.0 mg/kg, partial responders showed among the lowest clonal expansion.

V trimming: 5 bases; J trimming: 7 bases; junction bases outside the gene matches: 12. The CDR3 loop spans 15 amino acids. Germline assignment: CDR1 MNHNY and CDR2 SVGAGI (reference sequence). Worth noting for this clone: The antigen remains undetermined.

The chain joins TRBV6-6 to TRBJ2-7; 9 bases are a match to TRBD1. The sample here was CD4+ or CD8+ T cells sorted from blood, taken in a trial of the OX40 agonist ivuxolimab. This TCR was recovered from an adult with an advanced solid tumor such as melanoma, head and neck, liver or kidney cancer. CDR3 sequence reads: CASSPTGGLQWEQYF. CDR3 nucleotides: TGTGCCAGCAGTCCTACAGGGGGCCTTCAGTGGGAGCAGTACTTC.